The 9 T cell receptor beta chains below were found in one sample sequenced in a study of CD8 T cells in Susac syndrome. An amount of RNA that ranged from about 0.45 to 1 ug was reverse transcribed with random hexamers. TCRdb reprocessed the immunoSEQ multiplex PCR reads with MiXCR, giving one entry per CDR3 protein. The repertoire holds approximately 140,000 distinct CDR3 sequences, around 75% seen once, with roughly 0.48% in the top ten. Specimen: CD8+ T cells from PBMCs. The receptors shown here come from a human donor with multiple sclerosis.

This clonotype has only a few counts. The genes are TRBV4-1 and TRBJ1-5; TRBD1 matches 7 bases. The trim removed 4 bases at V and 5 bases at J, leaving 8 bases unmatched. Per germline, CDR1 MGHRA and CDR2 YSYEKL. CDR3 length equals 15 residues. DNA of the CDR3: TGCGCCAGCAGCCTAGATGGGGACAGCTATCAGCCCCAGCATTTT. Its protein product is CASSLDGDSYQPQHF.

This clonotype was seen a handful of times. This chain connects TRBV6-1 to TRBJ2-1, with 9 nucleotides matching TRBD1. The ends lost 6 bases at V and 6 bases at J; junction bases unmatched: 12. The CDR3 runs 16 residues. CDR1 is MNHNS and CDR2 is SASEGT in the germline V gene. The CDR3 DNA is TGTGCCAGCAGAGACCGGCGGGGACAGGGAGGCAATGAGCAGTTCTTC. As protein: CASRDRRGQGGNEQFF.

The genes are TRBV7-6 and TRBJ1-4; D unclear. The CDR3 consists of 15 residues. Germline V lookup: CDR1 SGHVS, CDR2 FNYEAQ. The V and J ends lost 1 base and 3 bases respectively, with 9 bases between them. CDR3 sequence (DNA): TGTGCCAGCAGCTTAGGGACGGTCCCTAATGAAAAACTGTTTTTT. Its translation is CASSLGTVPNEKLFF. The full variable domain, in which reference TRBV7-6 and TRBJ1-4 provide the parts outside the CDR3, is GAGVSQSPRYKVTKRGQDVALRCDPISGHVSLYWYRQALGQGPEFLTYFNYEAQQDKSGLPNDRFSAERPEGSISTLTIQRTEQRDSAMYRCASSLGTVPNEKLFFGSGTQLSVL.

V is TRBV6-5 and J is TRBJ2-5; 13 positions agree with TRBD2. The CDR3 sequence is 18 residues long. With 1 base clipped from V and 5 bases from J, the junction kept 10 bases outside the gene matches. Germline CDR1 reads MNHEY; CDR2 reads SVGAGI. The CDR3 DNA sequence: TGTGCCAGCAGTTACTTCGGCAGACTAGCGGGAGGAGCGGAGACCCAGTACTTC. Its translation: CASSYFGRLAGGAETQYF.

This clonotype has only a few counts. This sequence joins TRBV7-3 and TRBJ2-2, with TRBD1 matching over 8 bases. J was trimmed by 6 bases and V by 2 bases; bases with no gene match: 5. There are 15 residues in the CDR3. Germline CDR1 SGHTA, CDR2 FQGTGA. CDR3 coding DNA: TGTGCCAGCAGCTTAGGACAGGGTCGGGCCGGGGAGCTGTTTTTT. Protein: CASSLGQGRAGELFF.

V and J are TRBV10-2 and TRBJ2-7; TRBD1 matches 8 bases. The J segment lost 0 bases and the V segment lost 5 bases, leaving 6 bases of the junction unmatched. Germline loops: CDR1 WSHSY, CDR2 SAAADI. The CDR3 spans 15 residues. This CDR3 reads CASSPDRGSSYEQYF. DNA for the CDR3: TGCGCCAGCAGTCCAGACAGGGGAAGCTCCTACGAGCAGTACTTC.

V usage is TRBV29-1 and J usage is TRBJ2-1; D possibly matches TRBD1 or TRBD2 (6 bases each). V lost 3 bases to trimming and J lost 4 bases, with 13 bases between them. The CDR3 runs to 14 residues. Looked up from germline, CDR1 is SQVTM and CDR2 is ANQGSEA. CDR3 sequence reads: CSVDEGGPYNEQFF. DNA for the CDR3: TGCAGCGTTGATGAGGGGGGCCCGTACAATGAGCAGTTCTTC.

The chain combines TRBV5-5 with TRBJ1-1, with 7 bases that match TRBD1. Germline V gene sequence: CDR1 SGHKS, CDR2 YYEKEE (reference sequence). V trimming: 4 bases; J trimming: 0 bases; junction bases outside the gene matches: 15. The CDR3 is 18 amino acids. CDR3 coding DNA: TGTGCCAGCAGCCAGTCGGGACAGTTCTATGGTTTGAACACTGAAGCTTTCTTT. It translates to CASSQSGQFYGLNTEAFF.

The chain employs TRBV28 and TRBJ2-5; TRBD1 might be the D (6 bases). This CDR3 has 17 residues. The germline V gene encodes CDR1 MDHEN and CDR2 SYDVKM. Between the trimmed V and J ends, which lost 8 bases and 5 bases, there was a span of 27 bases. The chain's CDR3 is CASFGWVGMGAIETQYF. The CDR3 DNA is TGTGCCAGCTTTGGGTGGGTCGGTATGGGGGCTATCGAGACCCAGTACTTC.